The entry below gives a single T cell receptor beta chain sequence along with its context. Its antigen has not been determined. This specimen belongs to a study of monozygotic twins with inflammatory bowel disease (dated by TCRdb to about 2019). With regard to the full study: A total of around 30 monozygotic twin pairs were included in the full study, comprising nine German pairs (four IBD-concordant, five IBD-discordant) and 19 IBD-discordant Danish pairs. Each individual had, on average, about 151 000 unique TCRalpha sequences and 181 000 unique TCRbeta sequences available for analysis. Within discordant pairs, disease-associated traits were sought mainly by comparing IBD patients with their genetically identical healthy co-twins. Results and caveats for the whole study, not just this receptor: IBD patients shared fewer clonotypes with other individuals than healthy twins did, most markedly in patients showing signs of disease activity. Because patients were on differing immunosuppressive treatments, the repertoires may have picked up extra background noise and inter-individual variability. IBD patients had lower TCRbeta repertoire diversity, measured by the inverse Simpson index, than their healthy co-twins. Repertoire similarity did not differ between concordant and discordant twins, which could be due to limited statistical power. The results gave no support for a single strong signal or clonotype linked to IBD. The analysis was unable to tell apart different T cell subtypes.

To prepare the library, 5' RACE was applied. For each TCR library, approximately 3,700 ng of total RNA was used. For each sample, cDNA was synthesized in eight separate reactions using SMARTScribe reverse transcriptase. Unique molecular identifiers containing a 6-nucleotide sample barcode were introduced through template switching during cDNA synthesis. TCRalpha and TCRbeta cDNA was amplified in two nested PCRs of about 17 and 10 cycles, and bead purification was carried out after each PCR. Before amplification, cDNA was treated with uracil DNA-glycosylase and purified using the QIAquick PCR purification kit. The second PCR added Illumina TruSeq-compatible adapters along with sample-specific barcodes. TapeStation and Qubit were used to check library quality and concentration, and roughly 4.6 ng of each library was pooled. Sequencing of the pooled libraries was done on an Illumina HiSeq2500 single-index Rapid Run using custom sequencing primers and 2 x 100 bp reads. Turning to the authors' computational methods: MiGEC version 1.2.6 was used for UMI-based consensus assembly to correct PCR and sequencing errors. MiXCR version 2.1.1 was used to carry out V(D)J alignment, clonotype assembly and CDR3 extraction. Gene usage, clonotype sharing and MAIT/NKT TCR abundance were normalised by analysing the top 1000, 10 000 and 20 000 clonotypes per sample. After downsampling to 27 000 UMIs, diversity was calculated as the inverse Simpson index using the vegan R package. Paired Mann-Whitney U tests were applied to discordant twin pairs, and Benjamini-Hochberg correction was used for multiple testing. Each CDR3 protein sequence appears as one entry after TCRdb reprocessed the reads, and no DNA is included. The V and J calls were determined by TCRdb, not by the authors. The sample's own table lists around 400,000 distinct CDR3 sequences. The ten largest clones represent about 2.3% of the sample.

For CDR1 and CDR2, the germline V gene lists MGHRA and YSYEKL. The CDR3, from cysteine to phenylalanine, totals 15 residues. No DNA accompanies this entry. A roughly 2.6 ml peripheral blood sample was drawn into PAXgene tubes per donor and stored at -80°C. Without T cell sorting, total RNA was isolated from whole blood using the PAXgene blood miRNA kit on an automated QIAcube. Deep TCRalpha and TCRbeta repertoire profiling with unique molecular barcoding was performed on peripheral blood of monozygotic twin pairs concordant or discordant for inflammatory bowel disease. Smoking habits were recorded for all twin pairs, with individuals classified as current, former or never smokers.

This clonotype was obtained from a human donor with ulcerative colitis or Crohn's disease, or a healthy co-twin of an affected twin (not recorded which). The specimen was blood. The sequence is built from TRBV4-1 and TRBJ2-3; TCRdb's assignment of TRBD1 cannot be checked, as there is no DNA. This receptor carries the CDR3 CASSQVEGGTDTQYF.